The rows below give T cell receptor beta chains drawn from one sample of a study of T cells in localized non-small cell lung cancer. Libraries were prepared by immunoSEQ multiplex PCR; TCRdb keeps only in-frame clonotypes and omits some of them. The table lists about 25,000 clones, 80% to 95% of them singletons, with more than 2.5% in the top ten. The specimen comprised peripheral blood, sampled before any cancer treatment. These receptors were obtained from a woman aged 35 to 69 with stage I lung adenocarcinoma. The CDR3 runs from the conserved cysteine through the conserved F or W. Each record gives: CDR3 DNA, CDR3 protein, D gene, clone size, J gene, V gene. A D gene is named only where the DNA matches it firmly. Only part of the rows carry a size: once, few, many, or a class if the clone is expanded.

TGTGCCAGCAGCCTACGGGGTTCTACCGCCCCCGAGCAGTACTTC | CASSLRGSTAPEQYF | NA | NA | TRBJ2-7 | TRBV6-1
TGTGCCAGCAGTCCCTCGACCGTCCCCCTCTACGAGCAGTACTTC | CASSPSTVPLYEQYF | NA | NA | TRBJ2-7 | TRBV6-1
TGTGCCAGCAATATGGGACAGGGGGGAAGCTACACCTTC | CASNMGQGGSYTF | TRBD1 | NA | TRBJ1-2 | TRBV6-6
TGCAGCGTTCGGGGCTCTTTTTCCGCTAGCACAGATACGCAGTATTTT | CSVRGSFSASTDTQYF | NA | NA | TRBJ2-3 | TRBV29-1
TGTGCCAGCAGTGCATCCCCCCTTAGTGAGCAGTTCTTC | CASSASPLSEQFF | NA | NA | TRBJ2-1 | TRBV2
TGCGCCAGCAGCTCACAACAGGGAGCCACCTACGAGCAGTACTTC | CASSSQQGATYEQYF | NA | NA | TRBJ2-7 | TRBV5-1
TGTGCCAGCAGCCAAGATCGGCAAAGCTCCTATAATTCACCCCTCCACTTT | CASSQDRQSSYNSPLHF | NA | NA | TRBJ1-6 | TRBV4-2
TGTGCCAGCAATGGAAGGGACATCGGCGGCTACACCTTC | CASNGRDIGGYTF | NA | NA | TRBJ1-2 | TRBV6-6
TGTGCCAGCAGTTTGACAGGGGAGAACACCGGGGAGCTGTTTTTT | CASSLTGENTGELFF | TRBD1 | NA | TRBJ2-2 | TRBV28
TGCGCCAGCAGCTTGGGATGGCAGGGGAGTAACTATGGCTACACCTTC | CASSLGWQGSNYGYTF | NA | NA | TRBJ1-2 | TRBV5-1
TGTGCCGCAAGAGGGGGGAGGGCCAACGAGCAGTACTTC | CAARGGRANEQYF | NA | NA | TRBJ2-7 | TRBV19
TGTGCCAGCAGTTTAAGGGGCAGCGAGACCCAGTACTTC | CASSLRGSETQYF | NA | NA | TRBJ2-5 | TRBV27
TGTGCCAGCAGCGTAGAAGCTAGCTCCTACAATGAGCAGTTCTTC | CASSVEASSYNEQFF | NA | few | TRBJ2-1 | TRBV9
TGTGCCAGCAGCCCAAGACAGGGGGCTCTGAATGAGCAGTTCTTC | CASSPRQGALNEQFF | TRBD1 | NA | TRBJ2-1 | TRBV11-3
TGTGCCAGCAGTGAAGCGCTCAACAATGAGCAGTTCTTC | CASSEALNNEQFF | NA | NA | TRBJ2-1 | TRBV6-1
TGTGCCAGCAGTTTAACGGCGAGCTCCTACGAGCAGTACTTC | CASSLTASSYEQYF | NA | NA | TRBJ2-7 | TRBV28
TGTGCCAGCTCAGAGCCCGGGGAGGAAAAACTGTTTTTT | CASSEPGEEKLFF | NA | few | TRBJ1-4 | TRBV18
TGTGCCAGCAGCTTATGGACAGGGAGGGGTGAGCAGTTCTTC | CASSLWTGRGEQFF | NA | NA | TRBJ2-1 | TRBV7-9
TGTGCCAGCAGCTCAAGGACCGACGGAACCTACGAGCAGTACTTC | CASSSRTDGTYEQYF | NA | NA | TRBJ2-7 | TRBV27
TGCGCCAGCAGCTTAACAGGGGCGTCTAATGAAAAACTGTTTTTT | CASSLTGASNEKLFF | TRBD1 | NA | TRBJ1-4 | TRBV5-1
TGTGCCAAGACGATCAATACGCAGTATTTT | CAKTINTQYF | NA | once | TRBJ2-3 | TRBV28
TGCGCCAGCAGCTCGGGAGGGGAGACCTACGAGCAGTACTTC | CASSSGGETYEQYF | TRBD2 | NA | TRBJ2-7 | TRBV5-1
TGTGCCAGTAGTCCGGGGCCGAATGAAAAACTGTTTTTT | CASSPGPNEKLFF | NA | NA | TRBJ1-4 | TRBV19
TGTGCCTGGCGACAGGGCACTGAAGCTTTCTTT | CAWRQGTEAFF | TRBD1 | NA | TRBJ1-1 | TRBV30
TGTGCCAGCAGACTTGGTCCTAGCGAGTACAATGAGCAGTTCTTC | CASRLGPSEYNEQFF | NA | NA | TRBJ2-1 | TRBV5-6
TGCGCCAGCAGCAGTGGGACAGGGGGGTTCAGCGCTTTCTTT | CASSSGTGGFSAFF | TRBD1 | NA | TRBJ1-1 | TRBV5-1
TGTGCCAGTAGCCCCGGACAGGGGTGGGGTGAGCAGTACTTC | CASSPGQGWGEQYF | TRBD1 | NA | TRBJ2-7 | TRBV19
TGTGCCTGGGGTAGAAAGGGACTAGCGGGAGGAGAGCAGTACTTC | CAWGRKGLAGGEQYF | TRBD2 | few | TRBJ2-7 | TRBV30
TGTGCCAGCATGCGAGAGGAAGTTTGGGGTGAGCAGTTCTTC | CASMREEVWGEQFF | NA | NA | TRBJ2-1 | TRBV2
TGTGCCTGGAGTGTAGGACTATCGGGTGGGTCCGAGCAGTACTTC | CAWSVGLSGGSEQYF | NA | NA | TRBJ2-7 | TRBV30
TGTGCCAGCAGCTTTGAGGGTCTAGGGAATGAGCAGTTCTTC | CASSFEGLGNEQFF | NA | NA | TRBJ2-1 | TRBV12-1
TGTGCCAGCAGCCCTGGGACTAGCGGGAGGGTAGAGCAGTTCTTC | CASSPGTSGRVEQFF | TRBD2 | NA | TRBJ2-1 | TRBV7-3
TGTGCCAGCAGCCCGACAGGGTTGAATTCACCCCTCCACTTT | CASSPTGLNSPLHF | TRBD1 | once | TRBJ1-6 | TRBV6-4
TGTGCCAGCAGGGTACAGGGCGCGGGCGATACGCAGTATTTT | CASRVQGAGDTQYF | NA | NA | TRBJ2-3 | TRBV6-1
TGTGCCAGTAGTCACCAATTCCGCGGACTAGCGGGACGAAACGGTCCCTACGAGCAGTACTTC | CASSHQFRGLAGRNGPYEQYF | TRBD2 | NA | TRBJ2-7 | TRBV19
TGTGCCAGTAGTAATGGGAATGAGCAGTTCTTC | CASSNGNEQFF | NA | once | TRBJ2-1 | TRBV19